This entry describes one T cell receptor (beta chain). This sample stems from a study of control samples from healthy donors and cancer patients. The data were produced by immunoSEQ multiplex PCR, yet TCRdb's version contains in-frame clones alone and is incomplete. Of approximately 52,000 clones in the sample, around 90% were seen once. The germline gives CDR1 MRHNA, CDR2 SNTAGT. The J segment lost 7 bases and the V segment lost 5 bases, leaving 9 bases of the junction unmatched. The CDR3 extends over 15 amino acids. The sequence came from a man aged 45-65 years in good health. The chain joins TRBV6-4 to TRBJ1-2; 11 bases map to TRBD1. The sequencing input was blood. CDR3 residues: CASSPEDRGRGGYTF. CDR3 nucleotide sequence: TGTGCCAGCAGTCCGGAGGACAGGGGGCGAGGTGGCTACACCTTC.